The clone carrying this T cell receptor (beta chain) showed up many times. What it binds is not known. The read halts 3 residues ahead of the CDR3 end, with the missing end drawn from the germline J gene. The data were taken from a study of T cell clonality in common variable immunodeficiency. Study-level results: Fewer deletions and N-nucleotide insertions were reportedly seen in common variable immunodeficiency TCR beta sequences. Compared with controls, CVID subjects had fewer shared TCRbeta clones.

V lost 5 bases and J lost 2; bases outside the gene matches: 9. The CDR3 runs to 18 residues. Germline assignment: CDR1 LNHDA and CDR2 SQIVND (reference sequence). TCRdb keeps only in-frame clones here, not all; method: immunoSEQ multiplex PCR. The repertoire has 25,000 or so clones, none seen only once; the ten largest take 24%. Diagnosis required reduced IgG, IgA and/or IgM with specific antibody deficiency. Patients and controls were mostly of Caucasian heritage. The chain uses TRBV19 and TRBJ2-3; TRBD2 matches 14 bases. The source is a human donor with common variable immunodeficiency. Material for sequencing was peripheral blood mononuclear cells. The CDR3: CASSPTGLAGGITDTQYF. The sequenced CDR3 bases are TGTGCCAGTAGTCCGACCGGACTAGCGGGGGGAATCACAGATACG.